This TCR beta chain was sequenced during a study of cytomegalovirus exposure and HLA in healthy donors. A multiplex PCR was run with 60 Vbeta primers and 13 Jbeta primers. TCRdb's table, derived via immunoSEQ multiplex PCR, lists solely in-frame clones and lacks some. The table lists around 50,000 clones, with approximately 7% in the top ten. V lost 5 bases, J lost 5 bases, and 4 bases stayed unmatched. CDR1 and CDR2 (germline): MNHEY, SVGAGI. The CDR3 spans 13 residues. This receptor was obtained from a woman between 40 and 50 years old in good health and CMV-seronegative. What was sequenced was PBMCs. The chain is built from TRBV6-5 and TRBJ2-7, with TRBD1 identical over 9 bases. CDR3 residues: CASSGGQGNEQYF. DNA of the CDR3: TGTGCCAGCAGTGGGGGACAGGGCAACGAGCAGTACTTC.